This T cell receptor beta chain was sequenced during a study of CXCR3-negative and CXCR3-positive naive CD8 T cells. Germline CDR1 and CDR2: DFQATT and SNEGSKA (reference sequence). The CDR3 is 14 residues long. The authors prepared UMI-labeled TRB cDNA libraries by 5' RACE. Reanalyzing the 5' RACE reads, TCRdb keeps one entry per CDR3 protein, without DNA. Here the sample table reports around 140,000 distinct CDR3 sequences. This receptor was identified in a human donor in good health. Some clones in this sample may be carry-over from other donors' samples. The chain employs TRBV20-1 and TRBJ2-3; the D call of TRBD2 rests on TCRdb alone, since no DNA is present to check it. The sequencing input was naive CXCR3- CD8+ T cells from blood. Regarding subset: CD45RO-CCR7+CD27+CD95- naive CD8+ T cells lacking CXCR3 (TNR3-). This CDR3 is CSADRDSNTDTQYF.